Listed below are T cell receptor beta chains from one sample, sequenced in a study of T cell responses to AZD1222 COVID-19 vaccine. The table came from immunoSEQ multiplex PCR; TCRdb's copy has only in-frame clones and leaves some out. Counted here are approximately 70,000 clones, 80% occurring once; the ten biggest clones make up approximately 47%. This specimen was peripheral blood, taken 28 days after the second AZD1222 dose. The receptor set was obtained from an adult who received the AZD1222 COVID-19 vaccine. Each CDR3 is given with its conserved first and last residue. The D gene is left open where the match is weak. Clone size appears in some rows only: once, few, many, or a class for an expanded clone.

d_gene | abundance | j_gene | v_gene | CDR3aa | CDR3nt
- | - | TRBJ2-7 | TRBV6-5 | CASTSQGSLHEQYF | TGTGCCAGCACCTCCCAGGGATCCCTACACGAGCAGTACTTC
- | - | TRBJ2-6 | TRBV7-6 | CASSLGQVGANVLTF | TGTGCCAGCAGCTTAGGGCAAGTTGGGGCCAACGTCCTGACTTTC
TRBD1 | once | TRBJ1-5 | TRBV29-1 | CSAGGQANQPQHF | TGCAGCGCCGGGGGACAGGCTAATCAGCCCCAGCATTTT
- | - | TRBJ2-3 | TRBV6-5 | CASKGTDTQYF | TGTGCCAGCAAGGGCACAGATACGCAGTATTTT
TRBD1 | - | TRBJ2-1 | TRBV7-9 | CASSNRDREDYNEQFF | TGTGCCAGCAGCAACCGGGACAGGGAAGACTACAATGAGCAGTTCTTC
- | - | TRBJ2-7 | TRBV29-1 | CSVETAASYEQYF | TGCAGCGTTGAAACGGCGGCTTCCTACGAGCAGTACTTC
- | - | TRBJ1-1 | TRBV6-2/TRBV6-3 | CASSYPGQRNTEAFF | TGTGCCAGCAGTTACCCCGGACAGAGAAACACTGAAGCTTTCTTT
- | - | TRBJ2-7 | TRBV18 | CASSPIRGGTYEQYF | TGTGCCAGCTCCCCTATTAGGGGGGGGACCTACGAGCAGTACTTC
TRBD2 | few | TRBJ2-1 | TRBV18 | CASSPPGLAGGPSEQFF | TGTGCCAGCTCACCACCGGGACTAGCGGGAGGGCCATCCGAGCAGTTCTTC
- | - | TRBJ2-1 | TRBV6-2/TRBV6-3 | CASSWTNLQNEQFF | TGTGCCAGCAGTTGGACCAACTTACAAAATGAGCAGTTCTTC
- | - | TRBJ2-7 | TRBV13 | CASSLSPGSAFYEQYF | TGTGCCAGCAGCTTAAGTCCGGGAAGCGCCTTCTACGAGCAGTACTTC
TRBD2 | - | TRBJ2-5 | TRBV7-2 | CASSPKVGGGETQYF | TGTGCCAGCAGCCCCAAGGTGGGGGGAGGGGAGACCCAGTACTTC
- | - | TRBJ2-7 | TRBV19 | CASSIWAGEAYEQYF | TGTGCCAGTAGTATTTGGGCAGGGGAGGCGTACGAGCAGTACTTC
- | few | TRBJ2-3 | TRBV3-1/TRBV3-2 | CASSQEEGAPQYF | TGTGCCAGCAGCCAAGAGGAGGGGGCTCCACAGTATTTT
- | once | TRBJ1-6 | TRBV30 | CAWSGNPGTANSPLHF | TGTGCCTGGAGCGGAAACCCTGGGACGGCTAATTCACCCCTCCACTTT
TRBD1 | once | TRBJ1-2 | TRBV5-1 | CASSFDRVSPNYGYTF | TGCGCCAGCAGCTTCGACAGGGTTTCTCCCAACTATGGCTACACCTTC
- | - | TRBJ1-1 | TRBV12-5 | CASAMTGGAEAFF | TGTGCTAGTGCCATGACCGGGGGGGCTGAAGCTTTCTTT
- | few | TRBJ2-5 | TRBV6-6 | CATSAREQETQYF | TGTGCCACTTCAGCTAGGGAACAAGAGACCCAGTACTTC
- | - | TRBJ2-6 | TRBV29-1 | CSVQEGGANVLTF | TGCAGCGTCCAAGAAGGTGGGGCCAACGTCCTGACTTTC
TRBD2 | - | TRBJ2-1 | TRBV6-5 | CASSRELAGSHEQFF | TGTGCCAGCAGTCGGGAACTAGCGGGATCCCATGAGCAGTTCTTC
- | - | TRBJ2-3 | TRBV2 | CASSVSLVVTDTQYF | TGTGCCAGCAGTGTGAGCCTCGTGGTCACAGATACGCAGTATTTT
TRBD1 | - | TRBJ2-2 | TRBV5-1 | CASSLKQGLIAGELFF | TGCGCCAGCAGCTTAAAACAGGGGCTGATCGCCGGGGAGCTGTTTTTT